Each of the 19 T cell receptor beta chains below was sequenced from the same sample in a study of human T cells and chemical hapten exposure. MiXCR, run by TCRdb on the RACE reads, gives a single entry per CDR3 protein. This table holds 95,000 to 150,000 distinct CDR3 sequences, around 10% found once. Noted time point: patch test 3, about 24 weeks after DPC sensitization. The treatment denotes: therapeutic diphenylcyclopropenone sensitization with weekly scalp DPC. The specimen comprised whole blood, sampled in connection with sensitization to the hapten diphenylcyclopropenone (DPC). The receptor set was obtained from a woman in her forties or fifties with alopecia areata. Some clones in this sample may be carry-over from other donors' samples.

The chain employs TRBV20-1 and TRBJ2-6; D is uncertain. The CDR3 has 14 amino acids. Germline V lookup: CDR1 DFQATT, CDR2 SNEGSKA (reference sequence). Trimming cost V 6 bases and J 2 bases, with 11 bases left between them. The CDR3 sequence: CSAYPGAGANVLTF. CDR3 in DNA: TGCAGTGCGTACCCAGGTGCTGGGGCCAACGTCCTGACTTTC.

The chain recombines TRBV29-1 with TRBJ2-3; no reliable D call. This CDR3 spans 13 amino acids. Germline assignment: CDR1 SQVTM and CDR2 ANQGSEA. V lost 5 bases and J lost 3, with 12 bases in between. The CDR3: CSVKNRVTDTQYF. For the CDR3, the DNA is TGCAGCGTTAAAAATAGGGTAACAGATACGCAGTATTTT.

CDR3 amino acids: CASSLVDGVYNEQFF. Written as DNA, the CDR3 is TGTGCCAGCAGCTTAGTCGACGGAGTGTACAATGAGCAGTTCTTC. The chain joins TRBV7-6 to TRBJ2-1, with unresolved D. Germline loops: CDR1 SGHVS, CDR2 FNYEAQ. Trimming pared 1 base from V and 4 bases from J, leaving 11 bases between. The CDR3 has 15 amino acids.

V is TRBV10-2 and J is TRBJ2-7; TRBD2 is a possible D gene (6 bases). The V gene's germline CDR1 is WSHSY and CDR2 SAAADI. The length of the CDR3 is 13 residues. The V and J ends lost 9 bases and 0 bases respectively, with 12 bases between them. The CDR3 bases are TGCGCCAGTTCGGACGGGAGCTCCTACGAGCAGTACTTC. As protein: CASSDGSSYEQYF.

This clonotype was observed at least ten times. Here the CDR3 reads CAIKREGAYEQYF. The CDR3 DNA is TGTGCCATCAAGCGGGAAGGGGCCTACGAGCAGTACTTC. The chain is built from TRBV12-3 or TRBV12-4 and TRBJ2-7; 7 nucleotides agree with TRBD2. Trimming removed 10 bases from V and 2 bases from J; junction bases left unmatched: 8. This CDR3 region has 13 residues.

This clonotype was seen a few times. Sequence at one end of the junction differs from germline and may be a read error. The chain uses TRBV27 and TRBJ2-7; D is perhaps TRBD2 (6 bases). This CDR3 is built from 12 residues. Germline CDR1 is MNHEY and CDR2 is SMNVEV (reference sequence). Here the CDR3 reads CASRRDLYEQYF. The CDR3 region has the DNA TGTGCCAGCAGGCGGGACCTTTACGAACAGTACTTC.

This clonotype turned up a few times. This chain connects TRBV12-1 to TRBJ2-7; TRBD1, as called in the table, went unchecked against the DNA. TRBV12-1 constitutes a pseudogene. The CDR3 consists of 15 residues. The CDR3 DNA reads TGTGCCAGCAGCTTTACCAGGACAGCCGCCTACGAGCAGTACTTC. It codes for CASSFTRTAAYEQYF.

V usage is TRBV27 and J usage is TRBJ1-1, with D perhaps TRBD1 (6 bases). The CDR3 is made up of 17 amino acids. The germline CDR1 and CDR2 sequences are MNHEY and SMNVEV (reference sequence). Between the trimmed V and J ends, which lost 1 base and 1 base, there was a span of 16 bases. The CDR3 reads CASSLYYDRTENTEAFF. The DNA for the CDR3 is TGTGCCAGCAGTTTATATTACGACAGGACTGAGAACACTGAAGCTTTCTTT.

The sample holds a few counts of this clonotype. V usage is TRBV14 and J usage is TRBJ2-3; D tentatively reads TRBD1 or TRBD2 (5 bases each). V was cut by 4 bases and J by 4 bases, with 12 bases left in between. There are 14 residues in the CDR3. In germline, CDR1 is SGHDN, CDR2 FVKESK. As DNA, the CDR3 is TGTGCCAGCAGCCGACGGGACCGCGCAGATACGCAGTATTTT. Its protein product is CASSRRDRADTQYF.

This clonotype showed up just a few times. The chain joins TRBV10-3 to TRBJ1-3; D remains ambiguous. Germline V lookup: CDR1 ENHRY, CDR2 SYGVKD. The V end lost 10 bases, the J end lost 0 bases, and 10 bases lay between the germline ends. CDR3 size: 13 residues. The CDR3 loop is CATAQPSGNTIYF. CDR3 bases: TGTGCCACGGCTCAACCCTCTGGAAACACCATATATTTT.

V is TRBV6-6 and J is TRBJ1-1, with D possibly TRBD1 on 5 matching bases. This CDR3 has 15 residues. V gave up 10 bases and J gave up 1 base, with 19 bases separating them. Per germline, CDR1 MNHNY and CDR2 SVGAGI (reference sequence). CDR3 residues: CATIPSGYSNTEAFF. The DNA of the CDR3 is TGTGCCACCATTCCCTCAGGGTATTCGAACACTGAAGCTTTCTTT.

This clonotype was seen a few times. This chain joins TRBV4-3 and TRBJ1-5, with D maybe TRBD1 (5 bases). Germline CDR1 is LGHNA and CDR2 is YSLEER. CDR3 length equals 14 residues. Between the trimmed V and J ends, which lost 0 bases and 9 bases, there was a span of 12 bases. The CDR3 DNA reads as TGCGCCAGCAGCCAAGATCAAGGGGTACGGCCCCAGCATTTT. Translating it yields CASSQDQGVRPQHF.

This clonotype was counted only a few times. The chain is built from TRBV6-5 and TRBJ2-3; D ambiguous. Deletions cut 7 bases from V and 4 bases from J, with 15 bases between. Germline V gene data show CDR1 as MNHEY and CDR2 as SVGAGI. The CDR3 covers 14 residues. Written as DNA, the CDR3 is TGTGCCAGCATTTCCGCTGGTTTCCCAGATACGCAGTATTTT. It translates to CASISAGFPDTQYF.

The table lists this clonotype with a few counts. The chain combines TRBV5-1 with TRBJ2-6; D gene ambiguous. Germline V lookup: CDR1 SGHRS, CDR2 YFSETQ. With 4 bases removed from V and 1 base from J, the gap between germline ends came to 12 bases. The CDR3 covers 16 residues. In nucleotides, the CDR3 is TGCGCCAGCAGCACCGTTCTAACATCTGGGGCCAACGTCCTGACTTTC. This gives the protein CASSTVLTSGANVLTF. The whole variable domain, remainder taken from reference TRBV5-1 and TRBJ2-6, is KAGVTQTPRYLIKTRGQQVTLSCSPISGHRSVSWYQQTPGQGLQFLFEYFSETQRNKGNFPGRFSGRQFSNSRSEMNVSTLELGDSALYLCASSTVLTSGANVLTFGAGSRLTVL.

This clonotype occurred a few times. The rearrangement joins TRBV12-3 or TRBV12-4 to TRBJ2-7; TRBD2 might be the D (5 bases). V dropped 6 bases and J dropped 4 bases, with 13 bases sitting between them. This CDR3 is 13 amino acids long. The CDR3: CASSAPDLYEQYF. DNA for the CDR3: TGTGCCAGCAGCGCTCCGGACTTGTACGAGCAGTACTTC.

The chain is built from TRBV29-1 and TRBJ2-3; D may be TRBD1 or TRBD2 (5 bases each). This CDR3 has 12 amino acids. Per the germline V gene, CDR1 is SQVTM and CDR2 is ANQGSEA. Deletions cut 3 bases from V and 3 bases from J, with 7 bases between. The CDR3 sequence: CSVERGTDTQYF. The CDR3 nucleotides read TGCAGCGTTGAGAGGGGTACAGATACGCAGTATTTT.

This clonotype came up many times. This sequence joins TRBV12-3 or TRBV12-4 and TRBJ2-2; 8 bases match TRBD1. Losses at the gene ends were 5 bases for V and 1 base for J; bases not matched to a gene: 3. The CDR3 sequence is 15 residues long. CDR3 nucleotide sequence: TGTGCCAGCAGTCCTGGACAGGGGAACACCGGGGAGCTGTTTTTT. Its protein product is CASSPGQGNTGELFF.

This clonotype was seen a handful of times. The chain couples TRBV12-3 or TRBV12-4 to TRBJ1-1; a possible D gene is TRBD1 (5 bases). The CDR3 extends over 14 amino acids. V shed 6 bases and J shed 5 bases, with 16 bases lying between them. The CDR3 protein is CASSRTQGGTEAFF. DNA for the CDR3: TGTGCCAGCAGCCGAACCCAGGGTGGTACTGAAGCTTTCTTT.

On this clonotype: A much larger clone is a single base away; this may be a read error. The chain joins TRBV6-1 to TRBJ2-2; a weak D match, TRBD1 (6 bases). The CDR3 has 14 amino acids. Germline loops: CDR1 MNHNS, CDR2 SASEGT. The germline V and J ends were trimmed by 7 bases and 3 bases, with 12 bases remaining between them. The CDR3 region is CASTRSGDTGELFF. The CDR3 DNA follows: TGTGCCAGCACCCGGTCAGGGGACACCGGGGAGCTGTTTTTT.